This TCR beta chain was documented in a study of blood T cell repertoires in COVID-19. Study at large: The United States, Italy and Spain provided the acute and convalescent COVID-19 samples.

Clones were read by immunoSEQ multiplex PCR, and TCRdb kept only the in-frame ones, dropping some. Among roughly 500,000 clones listed, 85% to 90% were seen once. With 5 bases clipped from V and 8 bases from J, the junction kept 9 bases outside the gene matches. The V gene's germline CDR1 is SEHNR and CDR2 FQNEAQ (reference sequence). This CDR3 comprises 16 residues. This receptor was identified in a woman between 40 and 50 years old who had recovered from COVID-19. This chain links TRBV7-9 with TRBJ2-1; TRBD2 matches at 13 bases. The sample consisted of PBMCs or T cells enriched from blood (not recorded which). CDR3 bases: TGTGCCAGCAGCCCGGGACTAGCGGGAATTGGGGATGAGCAGTTCTTC. It codes for CASSPGLAGIGDEQFF.